This TCR beta chain was identified in a study of naive and memory T cell subsets. Findings and caveats of the study: A few larger clonotypes appeared in naive repertoires, especially CD8, possibly memory cells re-expressing CD45RA.

Two oligonucleotides, mixed equimolar, formed the beta constant-region primer covering TRBC1 and TRBC2. TCRdb re-called the UMI-ligation and nested PCR reads with MiXCR, one entry per CDR3 protein. Of 140,000 to 150,000 distinct CDR3 sequences listed, 15% to 20% were seen once; the top ten hold approximately 0.13%. With respect to this clonotype: Its antigen is as yet unknown.

The germline gives CDR1 SEHNR, CDR2 FQNEAQ (reference sequence). The CDR3 is made up of 13 amino acids. Trimming took 1 base from V and 11 from J; bases not matched to a gene: 5. The chain has TRBV7-9 and TRBJ1-3, with TRBD1 matching 7 bases. The source of this sequence is a human donor in good health. The sample taken for sequencing was naive CD4+ T cells from blood. Written as DNA, the CDR3 is TGTGCCAGCAGCTTAGAAGGGACAGCCGCCATATATTTT. As protein: CASSLEGTAAIYF. Based on the CDR3 plus reference TRBV7-9 and TRBJ1-3, the full variable domain is DTGVSQNPRHKITKRGQNVTFRCDPISEHNRLYWYRQTLGQGPEFLTYFQNEAQLEKSRLLSDRFSAERPKGSFSTLEIQRTEQGDSAMYLCASSLEGTAAIYFGEGSWLTVV.